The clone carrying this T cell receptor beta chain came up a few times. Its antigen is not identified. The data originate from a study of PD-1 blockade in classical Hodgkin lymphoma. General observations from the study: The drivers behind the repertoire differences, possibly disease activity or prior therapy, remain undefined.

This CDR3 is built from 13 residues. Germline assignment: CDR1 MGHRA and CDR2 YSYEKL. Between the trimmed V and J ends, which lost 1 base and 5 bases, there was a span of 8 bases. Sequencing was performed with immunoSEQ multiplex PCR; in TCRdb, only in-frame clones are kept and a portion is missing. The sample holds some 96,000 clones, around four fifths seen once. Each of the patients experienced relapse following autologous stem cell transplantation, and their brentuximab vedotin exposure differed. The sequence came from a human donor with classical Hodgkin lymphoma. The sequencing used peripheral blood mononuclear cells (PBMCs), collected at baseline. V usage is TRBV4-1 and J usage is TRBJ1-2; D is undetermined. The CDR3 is CASSQARDYGYTF. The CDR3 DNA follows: TGCGCCAGCAGCCAAGCCCGTGATTATGGCTACACCTTC.